The 26 T cell receptor beta chains presented below share a single source sample, sequenced in a study of shared clonotypes between healthy human individuals. Produced via immunoSEQ multiplex PCR; TCRdb's table is partial and in-frame only. The data contain roughly 2.1 million clones, approximately 94% of them seen just once; the ten biggest clones take up 1.5% to 2%. CD45RO-negative, CCR7-selected cells formed the naive CD8 fraction, which excluded terminally differentiated effector memory CD45RA+ cells. Specimen: naive CD8+ T cells from PBMCs. All receptors derive from a man younger than 35 in good health. Some clones in this sample may be carry-over from other donors' samples.

CDR3 DNA: TGTGCCACCAGCAGCAGGATGGAGGGGTCACAGCCCCAGCATTTT. Its protein is CATSSRMEGSQPQHF. The chain joins TRBV15 to TRBJ1-5; D perhaps matches TRBD1 (5 bases). Germline-derived CDR1 and CDR2 are LNHNV and YYDKDF (reference sequence). This CDR3 has 15 residues. V lost 3 bases and J lost 7, with 16 bases in between.

The DNA of the CDR3 is TGTGCCAGCAGCGTACCCGGGACTGGCAAAGAGACCCAGTACTTC. Amino acids: CASSVPGTGKETQYF. This sequence joins TRBV11-2 and TRBJ2-5, with TRBD2 as a possible D gene (6 bases). The CDR3 runs to 15 residues. Germline V gives CDR1 SGHAT, CDR2 FQNNGV. V was pared by 5 bases and J by 3 bases, with 16 bases between.

This sequence joins TRBV28 and TRBJ2-1; 10 bases match TRBD2. V lost 6 bases to trimming and J lost 7 bases; unmatched junction nucleotides: 18. Germline CDR1 reads MDHEN; CDR2 reads SYDVKM. This CDR3 comprises 18 residues. CDR3 bases: TGTGCCAGCAGCTACCTACCCTTAGCGGGAGGCGGGAGGAATGAGCAGTTCTTC. Protein sequence: CASSYLPLAGGGRNEQFF. Full variable domain (missing parts from reference TRBV28 and TRBJ2-1): DVKVTQSSRYLVKRTGEKVFLECVQDMDHENMFWYRQDPGLGLRLIYFSYDVKMKEKGDIPEGYSVSREKKERFSLILESASTNQTSMYLCASSYLPLAGGGRNEQFFGPGTRLTVL.

The V gene is TRBV4-3, the J gene TRBJ2-1; tentatively, D is TRBD1 (5 bases). The V end was cut by 0 bases, the J end by 5 bases, with 8 bases between. CDR3 length: 14 amino acids. Looked up from germline, CDR1 is LGHNA and CDR2 is YSLEER. The CDR3 nucleotides are TGCGCCAGCAGCCAAGAACAGGCTGACAATGAGCAGTTCTTC. It codes for CASSQEQADNEQFF.

This sequence joins TRBV11-1 and TRBJ2-7; 8 bases align to TRBD1. V lost 3 bases and J lost 5; bases outside the gene matches: 18. Germline V gene sequence: CDR1 SGHAT, CDR2 FQDESV (reference sequence). This CDR3 spans 18 amino acids. As DNA, the CDR3 is TGTGCCAGCAGCTTGTTCCCCTCTCGGGGCAGGGGGCGACACGAGCAGTACTTC. This sequence encodes CASSLFPSRGRGRHEQYF.

The sample holds one count of this clone. This chain connects TRBV28 to TRBJ2-2, with TRBD1 matching over 9 bases. Germline V CDR1 and CDR2: MDHEN, SYDVKM. J gave up 4 bases and V 6 bases, and 6 bases lay outside the gene matches. CDR3 length: 15 residues. The CDR3 here is CASRGTGRSTGELFF. DNA of the CDR3: TGTGCCAGCAGGGGGACAGGGAGGAGCACCGGGGAGCTGTTTTTT.

In the case of this clone: One end of the junction varies from germline; a read error may be responsible. The chain uses TRBV2 and TRBJ2-5; 9 positions match TRBD2. Germline V gene lookup returns CDR1 SNHLY and CDR2 FYNNEI. The CDR3 contains 17 residues. CDR3 sequence reads: CASREVELAGAQETQYF. The CDR3, as DNA: TGTGCCAGCAGAGAAGTCGAGTTAGCGGGGGCTCAAGAGACCCAGTACTTC.

The V gene is TRBV9, the J gene TRBJ2-7; possible D gene TRBD2, 6 bases. V was cut by 0 bases and J by 6 bases, with 16 bases left in between. The CDR3 has 15 amino acids. CDR1 is SGDLS and CDR2 is YYNGEE in the germline V gene. The CDR3 nucleotides are TGTGCCAGCAGCGTAGACGCGGGGACCCACCCCGAGCAGTACTTC. This translates into CASSVDAGTHPEQYF.

The rearrangement links TRBV4-3 to TRBJ2-7; 8 bases match TRBD1. Germline loops: CDR1 LGHNA, CDR2 YSLEER. The CDR3 covers 15 residues. The V and J ends lost 4 bases and 1 base, in that order; junction bases with no gene match: 6. The CDR3 coding sequence is TGCGCCAGCAGCCTCCGACAGGGGCTTTCCTACGAGCAGTACTTC. Translated, it gives CASSLRQGLSYEQYF.

V is TRBV4-3 and J is TRBJ2-1, with a weak D call TRBD2 (6 bases). Trimming took off 3 bases at V and 8 bases at J, with 11 bases between the two ends. This CDR3 has 13 amino acids. Germline V gives CDR1 LGHNA, CDR2 YSLEER. CDR3 amino acids: CASSHSGGDEQFF. For the CDR3, the DNA is TGCGCCAGCAGCCATTCCGGCGGGGATGAGCAGTTCTTC.

This clone was recorded only once. This chain links TRBV7-9 with TRBJ1-2; 7 bases are shared with TRBD1. The germline V gene has CDR1 SEHNR and CDR2 FQNEAQ (reference sequence). The V and J ends lost 4 bases and 9 bases, in that order; junction bases with no gene match: 11. There are 14 residues in the CDR3. The CDR3 loop is CASSSQGLRGSYTF. The CDR3 bases are TGTGCCAGCAGCTCCCAGGGGCTCAGGGGGAGCTACACCTTC.

V is TRBV9 and J is TRBJ2-1, with TRBD1 matching over 7 bases. The CDR3 covers 14 residues. The germline gives CDR1 SGDLS, CDR2 YYNGEE. The ends lost 3 bases at V and 6 bases at J; junction bases unmatched: 6. As DNA, the CDR3 is TGTGCCAGCAGCGGAGGACAGGAGGTCAATGAGCAGTTCTTC. Translated: CASSGGQEVNEQFF. Together with reference TRBV9 and TRBJ2-1, the CDR3 gives the full variable domain: DSGVTQTPKHLITATGQRVTLRCSPRSGDLSVYWYQQSLDQGLQFLIQYYNGEERAKGNILERFSAQQFPDLHSELNLSSLELGDSALYFCASSGGQEVNEQFFGPGTRLTVL.

DNA of the CDR3: TGTGCCAGCAGCTTGGCCATTGGGGATTTACCCTACGAGCAGTACTTC. Translated, it gives CASSLAIGDLPYEQYF. V usage is TRBV5-4 and J usage is TRBJ2-7; D call uncertain. The germline CDR1 and CDR2 sequences are SGHNT and YYREEE (reference sequence). The CDR3 is 16 residues long. Trimming stripped 0 bases from V and 2 bases from J, with 15 bases between.

The J gene is TRBJ2-4, the V gene TRBV2, with TRBD1 identical over 7 bases. Germline assignment: CDR1 SNHLY and CDR2 FYNNEI. This CDR3 has 14 amino acids. With V trimmed by 6 bases and J by 1 base, 3 bases remained unmatched. CDR3 loop: CASRETGAKNIQYF. The CDR3 bases are TGTGCCAGCAGGGAGACAGGGGCCAAAAACATTCAGTACTTC.

The V gene is TRBV6-6, the J gene TRBJ1-5; D remains unclear. The CDR3 length is 15 residues. The V gene lost 4 bases and the J gene lost 3 bases, with 13 bases spanning the gap. CDR1 and CDR2 from the germline V gene are MNHNY and SVGAGI (reference sequence). The CDR3 sequence is CASSFAGRVNQPQHF. The CDR3 DNA sequence: TGTGCCAGCAGTTTCGCCGGGAGAGTCAATCAGCCCCAGCATTTT.

The V gene is TRBV7-8, the J gene TRBJ1-2, with D perhaps TRBD1 (5 bases). V was shortened by 5 bases and J by 4 bases, with 17 bases between the two germline ends. This CDR3 is built from 15 residues. Germline V gene sequence: CDR1 SGHVS, CDR2 FQNEAQ. The CDR3 region has the DNA TGTGCCAGCAGCCTAACGGCAAGGGGAACCTATGGCTACACCTTC. This sequence encodes CASSLTARGTYGYTF.

This clone was observed a single time. The chain carries TRBV4-3 and TRBJ2-1; no firm D call. Per germline, CDR1 LGHNA and CDR2 YSLEER. This CDR3 is 17 amino acids long. The germline V and J ends were trimmed by 0 bases and 0 bases, with 12 bases remaining between them. In DNA form, the CDR3 reads TGCGCCAGCAGCCAAGACCGAGCTAGGAGCTCCTACAATGAGCAGTTCTTC. Its translation is CASSQDRARSSYNEQFF.

The V gene is TRBV7-6, the J gene TRBJ2-7, with 7 nucleotides matching TRBD1. V shed 5 bases and J 4 bases; nucleotides not matched to a gene: 8. Germline V gene sequence: CDR1 SGHVS, CDR2 FNYEAQ. This CDR3 region has 14 residues. CDR3: CASSPRQGWYEQYF. The CDR3 coding sequence is TGTGCCAGCAGCCCAAGACAGGGTTGGTACGAGCAGTACTTC.

The chain uses TRBV6-4 and TRBJ2-2; D is undetermined. There are 16 residues in the CDR3. Germline V gene lookup returns CDR1 MRHNA and CDR2 SNTAGT. Trimming pared 6 bases from V and 5 bases from J, leaving 19 bases between. This CDR3 is CASSSAEIGVTGELFF. CDR3 DNA: TGTGCCAGCAGCTCCGCAGAAATAGGAGTAACCGGGGAGCTGTTTTTT.

This clone appeared a single time. This chain uses TRBV19 with TRBJ2-2; 8 nucleotides line up with TRBD2. After removal of 4 bases from V and 1 base from J, the junction contained 5 bases not matched to a gene. Per germline, CDR1 LNHDA and CDR2 SQIVND (reference sequence). This CDR3 has 16 amino acids. CDR3 sequence reads: CASSTLAGRNTGELFF. The CDR3 DNA reads TGTGCCAGTAGTACTTTAGCGGGACGGAACACCGGGGAGCTGTTTTTT.

CDR3 protein: CASNRQGRDQPQHF. The CDR3 DNA is TGTGCCAGCAATAGACAGGGGAGGGATCAGCCCCAGCATTTT. The chain has TRBV28 and TRBJ1-5, with TRBD1 matching 8 bases. V lost 7 bases to trimming and J lost 5 bases; unmatched junction nucleotides: 7. The germline CDR1 and CDR2 sequences are MDHEN and SYDVKM. This CDR3 contains 14 residues.

In DNA, the CDR3 is TGCGCCAGCAGCCAAGGTTGGACTAGCGCCACAGATACGCAGTATTTT. This gives the protein CASSQGWTSATDTQYF. The rearrangement uses TRBV4-3 and TRBJ2-3, with TRBD2 identical over 9 bases. CDR3 size: 16 residues. Germline lookup yields CDR1 LGHNA and CDR2 YSLEER. The V segment lost 1 base and the J segment 2 bases; nucleotides outside the gene matches: 4.

The V and J genes are TRBV12-5 and TRBJ2-1, with TRBD1 identical over 8 bases. With 5 bases clipped from V and 4 bases from J, the junction kept 19 bases outside the gene matches. Per the germline V gene, CDR1 is LGHNT and CDR2 is FRNRAP. The CDR3 has 19 amino acids. This chain's CDR3 is CASGPANPRTGKRYNEQFF. The DNA of the CDR3 is TGTGCTAGTGGTCCAGCTAATCCACGGACAGGGAAAAGGTACAATGAGCAGTTCTTC.

This chain connects TRBV7-9 to TRBJ1-3, with 7 bases fitting TRBD1. The CDR3 extends over 16 amino acids. Germline assignment: CDR1 SEHNR and CDR2 FQNEAQ (reference sequence). V dropped 1 base and J dropped 0; count of bases not matched to a gene: 3. Written as DNA, the CDR3 is TGTGCCAGCAGCTTAGATAGGACAGGCTCTGGAAACACCATATATTTT. Translating gives CASSLDRTGSGNTIYF.

J is TRBJ2-3 and V is TRBV4-1; 9 bases line up with TRBD1. CDR1 MGHRA and CDR2 YSYEKL come from the germline V gene. V lost 1 base, J lost 1 base, and 3 bases stayed unmatched. This CDR3 has 16 amino acids. As DNA, the CDR3 is TGCGCCAGCAGCCAAGCCGGGACAGGGCGCACAGATACGCAGTATTTT. Protein sequence: CASSQAGTGRTDTQYF.

The chain carries TRBV6-1 and TRBJ2-1; 7 nucleotides match TRBD2. This CDR3 comprises 17 residues. Germline lookup yields CDR1 MNHNS and CDR2 SASEGT. With V trimmed by 3 bases and J by 4 bases, 12 bases remained unmatched. DNA of the CDR3: TGTGCCAGCAGTGAGAGGTGGCGGGAGCTAGTGTACAATGAGCAGTTCTTC. This sequence encodes CASSERWRELVYNEQFF.